The 29 T cell receptor beta chains presented below share a single source sample, sequenced in a study of blood T cells in healthy people across ages. For the second PCR, which ran for 7 to 11 cycles, a sample-barcoded 5' primer and a J-beta primer mix were used. TCRdb processed the 5' RACE reads anew with MiXCR; each CDR3 protein has one entry. The data contain hundreds of thousands of distinct CDR3 sequences, around 62% of them seen just once; the ten biggest clones take up around 30%. The specimen was blood. The receptors come from a man younger than 45 in good health.

The chain recombines TRBV7-3 with TRBJ2-1, with 9 bases fitting TRBD1. V shed 4 bases, J shed 6 bases, and the junction held 10 bases outside the gene matches. The germline gives CDR1 SGHTA, CDR2 FQGTGA. This CDR3 is 16 amino acids long. The CDR3 DNA is TGTGCCAGCAGCTCCTCCAAGGACAGGGGAGGCAATGAGCAGTTCTTC. Its translation is CASSSSKDRGGNEQFF.

V and J are TRBV27 and TRBJ1-6; 7 nucleotides align to TRBD1. V trimming: 1 base; J trimming: 6 bases; junction bases outside the gene matches: 15. The CDR3 sequence is 19 residues long. Germline V CDR1 and CDR2: MNHEY, SMNVEV (reference sequence). As DNA, the CDR3 is TGTGCCAGCAGTTTATATGAGGGGACAGCCGGCACTGCTAATTCACCCCTCCACTTT. Residues: CASSLYEGTAGTANSPLHF.

This clonotype has a handful of counts. The chain uses TRBV25-1 and TRBJ2-6; D not certain. This CDR3 spans 11 amino acids. V was cut by 3 bases and J by 9 bases, with 3 bases left in between. Germline-derived CDR1 and CDR2 are MGHDK and SYGVNS. The CDR3 loop reads CASSDLNVLTF. The CDR3 DNA is TGTGCCAGCAGTGACCTCAACGTCCTGACTTTC. Drawing the rest from reference TRBV25-1 and TRBJ2-6, the complete variable domain is EADIYQTPRYLVIGTGKKITLECSQTMGHDKMYWYQQDPGMELHLIHYSYGVNSTEKGDLSSESTVSRIRTEHFPLTLESARPSHTSQYLCASSDLNVLTFGAGSRLTVL.

The V call is TRBV2, the J call TRBJ2-6, with D perhaps matching TRBD2 (6 bases). Trimming took 4 bases from V and 2 from J, leaving 9 bases between them. The CDR3 consists of 15 residues. Germline CDR1 and CDR2: SNHLY and FYNNEI. The CDR3 here is CASSGGVTGANVLTF. DNA of the CDR3: TGTGCCAGCAGTGGGGGGGTAACTGGGGCCAACGTCCTGACTTTC.

The V and J genes are TRBV7-9 and TRBJ1-1, with 7 bases fitting TRBD1. The CDR3 is made up of 13 amino acids. Germline V gene lookup returns CDR1 SEHNR and CDR2 FQNEAQ (reference sequence). Trimming at V came to 0 bases and at J to 10 bases, leaving 5 bases not matched to a gene. The chain's CDR3 is CASSLAETGIAFF. In DNA, the CDR3 is TGTGCCAGCAGCTTAGCAGAGACAGGGATAGCTTTCTTT.

J is TRBJ2-1 and V is TRBV3-1, with D perhaps matching TRBD1 (6 bases). V was trimmed by 6 bases and J by 6 bases, leaving 18 bases between them. Germline V CDR1 and CDR2: LGHDT, YNNKEL (reference sequence). This CDR3 is 15 amino acids long. The CDR3 reads CASRPRGRDGNEQFF. The CDR3 region has the DNA TGTGCCAGCAGACCCAGGGGACGGGATGGCAATGAGCAGTTCTTC.

The V call is TRBV6-2 or TRBV6-3, the J call TRBJ2-1; 10 positions match TRBD2. In germline, CDR1 is MNHEY, CDR2 SVGEGT. CDR3 length: 14 residues. The trim removed 5 bases at V and 8 bases at J, leaving 6 bases unmatched. CDR3 in DNA: TGTGCCAGCAGTCAACTAGCGGGGATGGATGAGCAGTTCTTC. Translation gives CASSQLAGMDEQFF.

This clonotype was observed once. A much larger clone differs by one base, so this may be a read error. The rearrangement uses TRBV5-1 and TRBJ2-1, with 9 bases that match TRBD1. Germline V CDR1 and CDR2: SGHRS, YFSETQ. The CDR3 runs 14 residues. Losses at the gene ends were 0 bases for V and 6 bases for J; bases not matched to a gene: 1. CDR3 DNA sequence: TGCGCCAGCAGCTTGGGACAGGGGGTCAATGAGCAGTTCTTC. It encodes CASSLGQGVNEQFF.

This chain joins TRBV18 and TRBJ1-1, with 8 bases aligning to TRBD1. CDR3 length: 13 residues. J lost 9 bases, V lost 1 base, and 4 bases had no gene match. The germline CDR1 and CDR2 sequences are KGHSH and LQKENI. CDR3 bases: TGTGCCAGCTCACCACATAACAGGGGGAAAGCTTTCTTT. The encoded protein is CASSPHNRGKAFF.

This clonotype occurred a few times. The chain is built from TRBV7-2 and TRBJ2-7, with 7 bases identical to TRBD1. This CDR3 is built from 15 residues. J was trimmed by 3 bases and V by 7 bases; bases with no gene match: 12. Germline CDR1 is SGHTA and CDR2 is FQGNSA. CDR3 nucleotides: TGTGCCAGCACCCCTCGAGTGACAGGGCACTACGAGCAGTACTTC. Its protein is CASTPRVTGHYEQYF.

The CDR3 sequence: CAISESSPDTQYF. CDR3 DNA: TGTGCCATCAGTGAGTCGAGCCCGGATACGCAGTATTTT. The J gene is TRBJ2-3, the V gene TRBV10-3; the D is unclear. The CDR3 is 13 amino acids. Per the germline V gene, CDR1 is ENHRY and CDR2 is SYGVKD. V lost 0 bases and J 6 bases, leaving 7 bases between the germline ends.

J is TRBJ2-7 and V is TRBV7-2, with D possibly being TRBD2 (5 bases). V lost 3 bases, J lost 3 bases, and 12 bases lay in between. The V gene's germline CDR1 is SGHTA and CDR2 FQGNSA. CDR3 length equals 14 residues. CDR3 bases: TGTGCCAGCAGCTTGGATGCCGGGAACTACGAGCAGTACTTC. Translating gives CASSLDAGNYEQYF.

This clonotype has at least ten counts. This chain uses TRBV2 with TRBJ2-1; perhaps TRBD1 as D (6 bases). The germline V gene has CDR1 SNHLY and CDR2 FYNNEI. V was shortened by 6 bases and J by 4 bases, with 10 bases between the two germline ends. CDR3 length equals 13 residues. CDR3 nucleotides: TGTGCCAGCAGAGACGGACAGTACAATGAGCAGTTCTTC. Its translation: CASRDGQYNEQFF.

This clonotype has just a few counts. This chain uses TRBV5-1 with TRBJ2-5; D is unresolved. CDR1 SGHRS and CDR2 YFSETQ come from the germline V gene. The V end lost 0 bases, the J end lost 5 bases, and 14 bases lay between the germline ends. This CDR3 contains 15 residues. The CDR3 coding sequence is TGCGCCAGCAGCTTGGTAGTAGAAACCGGGGAGACCCAGTACTTC. Protein: CASSLVVETGETQYF.

This clonotype was observed a handful of times. The V and J genes are TRBV14 and TRBJ1-1, with D possibly matching TRBD1 (5 bases). The germline V and J ends were trimmed by 3 bases and 4 bases, with 15 bases remaining between them. The CDR3 loop spans 15 amino acids. Germline values: CDR1 SGHDN, CDR2 FVKESK. In DNA form, the CDR3 reads TGTGCCAGCAGCCAGAGGCGGGGGACGGGCACTGAAGCTTTCTTT. It yields the protein CASSQRRGTGTEAFF.

This clonotype was seen repeatedly, ten times or more. Mismatch with germline at one junction end may stem from a read error. This chain joins TRBV13 and TRBJ2-5; no clear D. CDR1 and CDR2 (germline): PRHDT, FYEKMQ (reference sequence). The CDR3 runs to 12 residues. CDR3 protein: CASSLGVSTQYF. CDR3 in DNA: TGTGCCAGCAGCCTAGGCGTTTCGACCCAGTACTTC.

In its sample, this clonotype was seen many times. At one end, the junction sequence differs from germline, possibly due to a read error. This sequence joins TRBV5-1 and TRBJ2-7; TRBD1 matches at 9 bases. From germline, CDR1 is SGHRS and CDR2 YFSETQ. This CDR3 has 14 residues. CDR3 coding DNA: TGTGCCAGCAGGCCGGGACAGGGTTCCTACGAGCAGTACTTC. This gives the protein CASRPGQGSYEQYF. Complete variable domain (other parts from reference TRBV5-1 and TRBJ2-7): KAGVTQTPRYLIKTRGQQVTLSCSPISGHRSVSWYQQTPGQGLQFLFEYFSETQRNKGNFPGRFSGRQFSNSRSEMNVSTLELGDSALYLCASRPGQGSYEQYFGPGTRLTVT.

The chain couples TRBV12-3 or TRBV12-4 to TRBJ1-5, with 11 bases fitting TRBD1. V lost 8 bases to trimming and J lost 4 bases; unmatched junction nucleotides: 4. The CDR3 totals 14 residues. CDR3 loop: CASGGTGGNQPQHF. CDR3 DNA: TGTGCCAGCGGGGGGACAGGGGGGAATCAGCCCCAGCATTTT.

The gene calls are TRBV2 and TRBJ2-1, with TRBD1 identical over 8 bases. The CDR3 covers 14 residues. With 8 bases clipped from V and 15 bases from J, the junction kept 18 bases outside the gene matches. CDR1 and CDR2 (germline): SNHLY, FYNNEI. This CDR3 is CASLSSGGAVVSFF. CDR3 DNA: TGTGCCAGCTTGAGCTCAGGGGGCGCGGTAGTTTCGTTCTTC.

This chain uses TRBV9 with TRBJ2-3, with TRBD2 identical over 8 bases. From germline, CDR1 is SGDLS and CDR2 YYNGEE. After removal of 2 bases from V and 3 bases from J, the junction contained 5 bases not matched to a gene. CDR3 size: 15 residues. CDR3 amino acids: CASSVGTSRTDTQYF. CDR3 DNA: TGTGCCAGCAGCGTCGGGACTAGTCGGACAGATACGCAGTATTTT. Full variable domain (outside the CDR3, taken from reference TRBV9 and TRBJ2-3): DSGVTQTPKHLITATGQRVTLRCSPRSGDLSVYWYQQSLDQGLQFLIQYYNGEERAKGNILERFSAQQFPDLHSELNLSSLELGDSALYFCASSVGTSRTDTQYFGPGTRLTVL.

This clonotype was counted a few times. This chain uses TRBV12-3 or TRBV12-4 with TRBJ1-6, with TRBD1 matching over 8 bases. V lost 6 bases and J lost 5; bases outside the gene matches: 9. This CDR3 spans 16 amino acids. The CDR3 coding sequence is TGTGCCAGCAGAGAAACAGGGGGGGTTAATAATTCACCCCTCCACTTT. Protein sequence: CASRETGGVNNSPLHF.

The chain recombines TRBV14 with TRBJ2-5, with 7 bases identical to TRBD1. Germline V lookup: CDR1 SGHDN, CDR2 FVKESK. J lost 5 bases, V lost 4 bases, and 10 bases had no gene match. The CDR3 spans 15 residues. The CDR3 sequence: CASSRIQGGAETQYF. The CDR3 DNA follows: TGTGCCAGCAGCCGGATCCAAGGGGGCGCGGAGACCCAGTACTTC.

This chain uses TRBV7-2 with TRBJ2-5; 7 bases agree with TRBD2. The CDR3 has 13 residues. With V trimmed by 8 bases and J by 4 bases, 7 bases remained unmatched. CDR1 is SGHTA, CDR2 FQGNSA, per germline. CDR3 in DNA: TGTGCCAGCGCAGCGGGGCTTGGAGAGACCCAGTACTTC. It specifies CASAAGLGETQYF.

V is TRBV6-5 and J is TRBJ1-4; D gene unclear. Between the trimmed V and J ends, which lost 7 bases and 1 base, there was a span of 13 bases. CDR3 size: 15 residues. Germline V gene data show CDR1 as MNHEY and CDR2 as SVGAGI. The CDR3 protein is CASTRMRGTNEKLFF. CDR3 nucleotide sequence: TGTGCCAGCACCCGGATGCGGGGAACTAATGAAAAACTGTTTTTT.

V is TRBV5-1 and J is TRBJ2-5; maybe TRBD1 (5 bases). The CDR3 covers 16 residues. Germline assignment: CDR1 SGHRS and CDR2 YFSETQ. V was trimmed by 2 bases and J by 2 bases, leaving 16 bases between them. The CDR3 protein is CASSFSGLGRQETQYF. The DNA for the CDR3 is TGCGCCAGCAGCTTCAGTGGTCTGGGGCGTCAAGAGACCCAGTACTTC.

V usage is TRBV4-3 and J usage is TRBJ1-6; 7 nucleotides match TRBD1. This CDR3 has 17 amino acids. With 0 bases clipped from V and 12 bases from J, the junction kept 14 bases outside the gene matches. Germline V lookup: CDR1 LGHNA, CDR2 YSLEER. DNA for the CDR3: TGCGCCAGCAGCCAAGAAGGGGGGACAGCTTTAAGAGAACCCCTCCACTTT. This translates into CASSQEGGTALREPLHF.

The rearrangement links TRBV4-3 to TRBJ2-5; 9 bases are shared with TRBD2. Germline V gene lookup returns CDR1 LGHNA and CDR2 YSLEER. Trimming at V came to 1 base and at J to 4 bases, leaving 10 bases not matched to a gene. This CDR3 comprises 17 residues. CDR3 residues: CASSQVRGTSSVETQYF. CDR3 bases: TGCGCCAGCAGCCAAGTTCGTGGGACTAGCTCGGTAGAGACCCAGTACTTC.

V and J are TRBV7-9 and TRBJ2-4; D is perhaps TRBD2 (5 bases). V lost 5 bases, J lost 6 bases, and 11 bases lay in between. CDR3 length: 13 amino acids. Germline CDR1 SEHNR, CDR2 FQNEAQ (reference sequence). The CDR3 sequence is CASSVGEINIQYF. DNA of the CDR3: TGTGCCAGCAGCGTCGGGGAGATAAACATTCAGTACTTC.

The V and J genes are TRBV20-1 and TRBJ2-5; D gene unclear. The CDR3 spans 11 residues. V lost 6 bases and J lost 2, with 7 bases in between. Germline V gene sequence: CDR1 DFQATT, CDR2 SNEGSKA (reference sequence). CDR3 in DNA: TGCAGTGCCCTCAGACAAGAGACCCAGTACTTC. Translating gives CSALRQETQYF.